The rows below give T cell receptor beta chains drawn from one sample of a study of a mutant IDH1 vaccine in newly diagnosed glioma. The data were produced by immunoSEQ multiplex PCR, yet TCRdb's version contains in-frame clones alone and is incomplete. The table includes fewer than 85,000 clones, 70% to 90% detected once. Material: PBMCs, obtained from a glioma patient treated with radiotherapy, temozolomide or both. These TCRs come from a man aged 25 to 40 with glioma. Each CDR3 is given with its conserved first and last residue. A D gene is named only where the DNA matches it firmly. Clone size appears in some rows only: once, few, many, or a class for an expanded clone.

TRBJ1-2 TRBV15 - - CATSIEKAGHGYTF TGTGCCACCAGCATAGAAAAAGCAGGGCATGGCTACACCTTC
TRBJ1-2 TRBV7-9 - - CASSPSGGVGVANYGYTF TGTGCCAGCAGCCCTAGTGGGGGTGTCGGAGTAGCTAACTATGGCTACACCTTC
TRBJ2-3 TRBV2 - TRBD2 CASSPSRGAQYF TGTGCCAGCAGCCCCTCGCGGGGGGCGCAGTATTTT
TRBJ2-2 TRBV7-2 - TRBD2 CASSETSGAGELFF TGTGCCAGCAGCGAGACTAGCGGGGCCGGGGAGCTGTTTTTT
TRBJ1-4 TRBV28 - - CASLNRGFLYEKLFF TGTGCCAGCCTAAATCGGGGCTTCCTTTATGAAAAACTGTTTTTT
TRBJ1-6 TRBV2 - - CASSPFSNSPLHF TGTGCCAGCAGTCCGTTTAGTAATTCACCCCTCCACTTT
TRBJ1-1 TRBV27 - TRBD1 CASSPGTANTEAFF TGTGCCAGCAGTCCTGGGACAGCGAACACTGAAGCTTTCTTT
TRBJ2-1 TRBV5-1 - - CASSSQPTSYNEQFF TGCGCCAGCAGCTCCCAGCCGACCTCCTACAATGAGCAGTTCTTC
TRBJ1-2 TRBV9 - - CASSAAGSHYGYTF TGTGCCAGCAGCGCCGCAGGGAGTCACTATGGTTACACCTTC
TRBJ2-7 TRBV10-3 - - CAISDGPFGEQYF TGTGCCATCAGTGATGGGCCTTTTGGCGAGCAGTACTTC
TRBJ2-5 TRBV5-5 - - CASSLVRAETQYF TGTGCCAGCAGCTTGGTCAGGGCAGAGACCCAGTACTTC
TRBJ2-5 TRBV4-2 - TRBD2 CASSQRSGGEQETQYF TGTGCCAGCAGCCAACGGAGCGGGGGGGAACAAGAGACCCAGTACTTC
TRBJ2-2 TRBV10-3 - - CAISAGSTGELFF TGTGCCATCAGTGCGGGGAGCACCGGGGAGCTGTTTTTT
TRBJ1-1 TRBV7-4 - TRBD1 CASTQALGQGAPIPNTEAFF TGTGCCAGCACCCAAGCCCTTGGACAGGGGGCCCCAATACCGAACACTGAAGCTTTCTTT
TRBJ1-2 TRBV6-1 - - CASSEKQGYGYTF TGTGCCAGCAGTGAGAAGCAGGGCTATGGCTACACCTTC
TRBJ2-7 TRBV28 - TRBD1 CASSSTGTGWGEQYF TGTGCCAGCAGTTCAACCGGGACAGGGTGGGGCGAGCAGTACTTC
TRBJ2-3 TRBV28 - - CASGGADRAGDTQYF TGTGCCAGCGGGGGGGCCGATCGAGCTGGAGATACGCAGTATTTT
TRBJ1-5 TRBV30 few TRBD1 CAWETGQGDQPQHF TGTGCCTGGGAAACGGGACAGGGAGATCAGCCCCAGCATTTT
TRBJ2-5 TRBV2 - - CASSLNRGETQYF TGTGCCAGCAGTTTGAATAGGGGGGAGACCCAGTACTTC
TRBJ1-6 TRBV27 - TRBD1 CASSLRQGGLDSPLHF TGTGCCAGCAGTCTCCGACAGGGGGGATTGGATTCACCCCTCCACTTT
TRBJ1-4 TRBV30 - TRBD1 CAWSVRRTGIGFAEKLFF TGTGCCTGGAGTGTACGAAGGACAGGGATCGGGTTTGCTGAAAAACTGTTTTTT
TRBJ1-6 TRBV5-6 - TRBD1 CASSGETGRNSPLHF TGTGCCAGCAGCGGAGAGACAGGGCGTAATTCACCCCTCCACTTT
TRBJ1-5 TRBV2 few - CASRSGGYRNQPQHF TGTGCCAGCAGGTCGGGGGGTTATCGCAATCAGCCCCAGCATTTT
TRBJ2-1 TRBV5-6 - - CASSLWFGALGLNEQFF TGTGCCAGCAGCTTGTGGTTTGGGGCCCTCGGGTTGAATGAGCAGTTCTTC
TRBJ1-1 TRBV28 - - CASRDTEAFF TGTGCCAGCAGAGACACTGAAGCTTTCTTT
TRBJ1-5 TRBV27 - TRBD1 CASSRMEGAGGQPQHF TGTGCCAGCAGTCGGATGGAGGGGGCAGGAGGGCAGCCCCAGCATTTT
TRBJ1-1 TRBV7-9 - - CASSLAARLNTEAFF TGTGCCAGCAGCTTAGCGGCACGGCTCAACACTGAAGCTTTCTTT
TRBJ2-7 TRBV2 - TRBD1 CASSQRTGYEQYF TGTGCCAGCAGTCAAAGGACAGGGTACGAGCAGTACTTC
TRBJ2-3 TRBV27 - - CASSLPGGGTDTQYF TGTGCCAGCAGTTTACCGGGGGGCGGCACAGATACGCAGTATTTT
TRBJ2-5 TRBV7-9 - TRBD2 CASSPRGTSKETQYF TGTGCCAGCAGCCCGAGAGGGACTAGTAAAGAGACCCAGTACTTC
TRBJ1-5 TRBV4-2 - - CASRKRVSNQPQHF TGTGCCAGCAGGAAGCGAGTAAGCAATCAGCCCCAGCATTTT
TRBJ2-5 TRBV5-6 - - CASSLGPGETQYF TGTGCCAGCAGCCTCGGACCGGGAGAGACCCAGTACTTC
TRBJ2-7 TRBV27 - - CASSNFGTGYEQYF TGTGCCAGCAGTAACTTCGGAACGGGCTACGAGCAGTACTTC
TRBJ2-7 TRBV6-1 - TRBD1 CASSEGQGPLYEQYF TGTGCCAGCAGTGAAGGACAGGGACCCCTCTACGAGCAGTACTTC
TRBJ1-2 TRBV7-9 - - CASSGLEGYTF TGTGCCAGCAGCGGTCTTGAAGGCTACACCTTC
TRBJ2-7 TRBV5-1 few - CASSLTRYEQYF TGCGCCAGCAGCCTAACAAGGTACGAGCAGTACTTC
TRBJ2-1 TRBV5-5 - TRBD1 CASSFTGQGVVNEQFF TGTGCCAGCAGCTTTACAGGACAGGGGGTAGTCAATGAGCAGTTCTTC
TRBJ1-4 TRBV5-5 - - CASSHRPGPTNEKLFF TGTGCCAGCAGCCACCGCCCAGGGCCAACTAATGAAAAACTGTTTTTT
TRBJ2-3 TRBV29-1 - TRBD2 CSVVSGRERTDTQYF TGCAGCGTTGTCTCGGGGCGGGAGCGCACAGATACGCAGTATTTT
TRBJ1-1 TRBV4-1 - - CASSQDPRRGNTEAFF TGCGCCAGCAGCCAAGACCCCCGGCGGGGGAACACTGAAGCTTTCTTT
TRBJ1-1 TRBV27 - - CASSLSPGSLGNTEAFF TGTGCCAGCAGTTTAAGCCCAGGGTCCCTTGGGAACACTGAAGCTTTCTTT
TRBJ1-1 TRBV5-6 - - CASSAPEIRPFF TGTGCCAGCAGCGCGCCGGAAATTCGGCCTTTCTTT
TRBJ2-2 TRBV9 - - CASSAPREYDTGELFF TGTGCCAGCAGCGCACCAAGGGAATACGACACCGGGGAGCTGTTTTTT
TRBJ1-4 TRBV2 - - CASKIPGLNEKLFF TGTGCCAGCAAGATACCGGGATTAAATGAAAAACTGTTTTTT
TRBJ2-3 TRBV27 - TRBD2 CASSLGTSGGAKDTQYF TGTGCCAGCAGTCTAGGGACTAGCGGGGGGGCAAAAGATACGCAGTATTTT
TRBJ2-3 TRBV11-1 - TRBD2 CASRISGGAKDTQYF TGTGCCAGCAGAATTAGCGGGGGGGCTAAAGATACGCAGTATTTT
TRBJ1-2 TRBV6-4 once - CASSDPGLNYGYTF TGTGCCAGCAGTGACCCCGGACTGAACTATGGCTACACCTTC
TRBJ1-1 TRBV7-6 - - CASKGFPGKGRNTEAFF TGTGCCAGCAAGGGTTTTCCAGGGAAGGGTCGGAACACTGAAGCTTTCTTT
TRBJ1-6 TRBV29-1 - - CSVRTDMNSPLHF TGCAGCGTCAGGACAGATATGAATTCACCCCTCCACTTT
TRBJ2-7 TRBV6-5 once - CASSYTALSSYEQYF TGTGCCAGCAGTTACACGGCTCTGAGCTCCTACGAGCAGTACTTC
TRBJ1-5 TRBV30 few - CAWSPDSNQPQHF TGTGCCTGGAGCCCAGATAGCAATCAGCCCCAGCATTTT
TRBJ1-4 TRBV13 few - CASSLGSGSEKLFF TGTGCCAGCAGCTTAGGTTCAGGGAGTGAAAAACTGTTTTTT